One sample yielded the 25 T cell receptor beta chains listed below, sequenced in a study of cytomegalovirus exposure and HLA in healthy donors (dated by TCRdb to the late 2010s). Receptors were amplified or captured by the immunoSEQ multiplex PCR assay. A mixture of 60 forward primers for TCR Vbeta segments and 13 reverse primers for TCR Jbeta segments was used in the multiplex PCR. Not all clones reach the TCRdb copy of this immuneACCESS table, which keeps in-frame sequences only. Checked studies attribute under half of the gap to unresolved V genes and leave the rest unexplained. The sample profile shows around 140,000 clones; approximately 90% of them were found once. The ten largest clones take up about 5% of the sample. The sample consisted of PBMCs. Receptors were obtained from a woman in her twenties or thirties in good health and CMV-seronegative.

The rearrangement uses TRBV18 and TRBJ2-5; TRBD2 aligns across 10 bases. V was pared by 0 bases and J by 4 bases, with 2 bases of the junction left unmatched. The CDR3 consists of 15 residues. Germline CDR1 reads KGHSH; CDR2 reads LQKENI. CDR3 coding DNA: TGTGCCAGCTCACCACCGAGCGGGGGGGGAGAGACCCAGTACTTC. Translated: CASSPPSGGGETQYF.

V gene TRBV9 combines with J gene TRBJ1-4, with D uncertain. The germline CDR1 and CDR2 sequences are SGDLS and YYNGEE. V was cut by 4 bases and J by 4 bases, with 11 bases left in between. The CDR3 contains 14 residues. The CDR3 sequence: CASSKQTNNEKLFF. The CDR3 region has the DNA TGTGCCAGCAGCAAACAGACTAATAATGAAAAACTGTTTTTT. Full variable domain (missing parts from reference TRBV9 and TRBJ1-4): DSGVTQTPKHLITATGQRVTLRCSPRSGDLSVYWYQQSLDQGLQFLIQYYNGEERAKGNILERFSAQQFPDLHSELNLSSLELGDSALYFCASSKQTNNEKLFFGSGTQLSVL.

This clone appeared once. The V and J genes are TRBV7-2 and TRBJ1-1; no firm D call. CDR3 length: 14 residues. Trimming stripped 7 bases from V and 0 bases from J, with 12 bases between. Germline lookup yields CDR1 SGHTA and CDR2 FQGNSA. DNA of the CDR3: TGTGCCAGCAAGACGGAAACAGTGAACACTGAAGCTTTCTTT. Its protein product is CASKTETVNTEAFF.

V and J are TRBV23-1 and TRBJ1-3; 7 bases line up with TRBD1. TRBV23-1 is noted as an ORF with a role that remains uncertain. The CDR3 totals 13 residues. J lost 7 bases, V lost 3 bases, and 3 bases had no gene match. The CDR3: CASSQPGGNTIYF. The CDR3 bases are TGCGCCAGCAGTCAGCCAGGGGGGAACACCATATATTTT.

The rearrangement links TRBV5-4 to TRBJ2-5; 7 nucleotides match TRBD2. CDR1 is SGHNT and CDR2 is YYREEE in the germline V gene (reference sequence). This CDR3 comprises 15 residues. Trimming removed 1 base from V and 5 bases from J; junction bases left unmatched: 8. The CDR3 DNA sequence: TGTGCCAGCAGCTTGAGGGCTAGCGGACGGGAGACCCAGTACTTC. It codes for CASSLRASGRETQYF. Drawing the rest from reference TRBV5-4 and TRBJ2-5, the complete variable domain is ETGVTQSPTHLIKTRGQQVTLRCSSQSGHNTVSWYQQALGQGPQFIFQYYREEENGRGNFPPRFSGLQFPNYSSELNVNALELDDSALYLCASSLRASGRETQYFGPGTRLLVL.

The chain employs TRBV6-5 and TRBJ2-7, with D possibly being TRBD1 (5 bases). Germline V lookup: CDR1 MNHEY, CDR2 SVGAGI. V lost 0 bases, J lost 2 bases, and 8 bases lay in between. This CDR3 has 14 amino acids. DNA for the CDR3: TGTGCCAGCAGTTACTCAGGGGTTCCCTACGAGCAGTACTTC. Translated, it gives CASSYSGVPYEQYF.

The chain carries TRBV7-3 and TRBJ2-2, with TRBD1 matching over 7 bases. The V gene end was trimmed by 2 bases and the J gene end by 4 bases; junction bases not matched to a gene: 10. Per the germline V gene, CDR1 is SGHTA and CDR2 is FQGTGA. The CDR3 is made up of 17 amino acids. The CDR3 here is CASSLLGTADPTGELFF. In DNA, the CDR3 is TGTGCCAGCAGCTTATTAGGGACAGCAGACCCCACCGGGGAGCTGTTTTTT.

This clone turned up a few times. Relative to the germline gene, one junction end is altered; a read error may explain this. This chain uses TRBV4-3 with TRBJ2-1; TRBD2 matches at 7 bases. Germline CDR1 is LGHNA and CDR2 is YSLEER. CDR3 length: 15 residues. The chain's CDR3 is CASSPDGGGYNEQFF. CDR3 nucleotides: TGCGCCAGCAGTCCTGACGGGGGAGGGTACAATGAACAGTTCTTC.

In its sample, this clone was seen a few times. This chain links TRBV7-9 with TRBJ1-4; 7 bases align to TRBD1. The germline V gene encodes CDR1 SEHNR and CDR2 FQNEAQ (reference sequence). This CDR3 has 16 residues. The trim removed 4 bases at V and 4 bases at J, leaving 9 bases unmatched. The CDR3 loop reads CASSSSRQGRNEKLFF. The CDR3 DNA sequence: TGTGCCAGCAGCTCCAGTCGACAGGGCCGTAATGAAAAACTGTTTTTT.

The gene calls are TRBV28 and TRBJ2-7, with a tentative D call TRBD1 (6 bases). Germline V gene sequence: CDR1 MDHEN, CDR2 SYDVKM. The CDR3 is 14 residues long. V gave up 0 bases and J gave up 3 bases, with 9 bases separating them. Here the CDR3 reads CASSLWGQNYEQYF. DNA for the CDR3: TGTGCCAGCAGTTTATGGGGACAAAACTACGAGCAGTACTTC. The full variable domain, completed using reference TRBV28 and TRBJ2-7, is DVKVTQSSRYLVKRTGEKVFLECVQDMDHENMFWYRQDPGLGLRLIYFSYDVKMKEKGDIPEGYSVSREKKERFSLILESASTNQTSMYLCASSLWGQNYEQYFGPGTRLTVT.

This clone turned up a few times. This chain links TRBV4-1 with TRBJ1-1; D gene ambiguous. Germline values: CDR1 MGHRA, CDR2 YSYEKL. CDR3 length equals 15 residues. The V end lost 6 bases, the J end lost 2 bases, and 16 bases lay between the germline ends. In DNA form, the CDR3 reads TGCGCCAGCAGACCCGGGCCCGGGGAAAACACTGAAGCTTTCTTT. This gives the protein CASRPGPGENTEAFF.

The rearrangement links TRBV5-4 to TRBJ2-7; tentatively, D is TRBD1 (6 bases). The length of the CDR3 is 14 residues. CDR1 is SGHNT, CDR2 YYREEE, per germline (reference sequence). Trimming took off 4 bases at V and 3 bases at J, with 14 bases between the two ends. As DNA, the CDR3 is TGTGCCAGCAGCCCATTTACAGGGAACTACGAGCAGTACTTC. Residues: CASSPFTGNYEQYF.

This chain joins TRBV4-1 and TRBJ2-1; 12 bases are a match to TRBD2. Germline lookup yields CDR1 MGHRA and CDR2 YSYEKL. The CDR3 covers 15 residues. V was pared by 2 bases and J by 6 bases, with 2 bases of the junction left unmatched. CDR3 nucleotide sequence: TGCGCCAGCAGCCAACCGGGACTAGCGGGCAATGAGCAGTTCTTC. This codes for CASSQPGLAGNEQFF.

V is TRBV2 and J is TRBJ2-5, with D hard to call. This CDR3 spans 16 amino acids. Per the germline V gene, CDR1 is SNHLY and CDR2 is FYNNEI. V lost 4 bases and J 5 bases, leaving 20 bases between the germline ends. The CDR3 DNA sequence: TGTGCCAGCAGTGTATTTAGTCCCCTAGAGATGGAGACCCAGTACTTC. Encoded protein: CASSVFSPLEMETQYF.

The chain recombines TRBV6-1 with TRBJ1-2; maybe TRBD1 (5 bases). This CDR3 comprises 13 residues. Trimming shortened V by 2 bases and J by 4 bases, and 8 bases separated the two germline ends. CDR1 and CDR2 from the germline V gene are MNHNS and SASEGT. CDR3 DNA: TGTGCCAGCAGTGAACAGGGAAGCTATGGCTACACCTTC. Translating it yields CASSEQGSYGYTF.

This rearrangement joins TRBV7-3 to TRBJ2-3; 7 bases map to TRBD2. After removal of 2 bases from V and 2 bases from J, the junction contained 4 bases not matched to a gene. This CDR3 region has 15 residues. CDR1 SGHTA and CDR2 FQGTGA come from the germline V gene. CDR3 loop: CASSLAGLFTDTQYF. The CDR3 DNA reads as TGTGCCAGCAGCTTAGCGGGACTATTCACAGATACGCAGTATTTT.

This clone is a singleton in its sample. The V call is TRBV5-4, the J call TRBJ2-3, with 9 bases lining up with TRBD2. CDR1 and CDR2 from the germline V gene are SGHNT and YYREEE (reference sequence). Germline trimming cut 2 bases from V and 6 bases from J; bases unmatched to any gene: 10. The CDR3 runs to 16 residues. The CDR3 reads CASSFDGTSLVDTQYF. For the CDR3, the DNA is TGTGCCAGCAGCTTCGACGGGACTAGCCTCGTCGATACGCAGTATTTT.

This chain links TRBV10-3 with TRBJ1-4; D uncertain. CDR1 is ENHRY and CDR2 is SYGVKD in the germline V gene. V lost 3 bases and J lost 2, with 10 bases in between. The CDR3 has 15 amino acids. Written as DNA, the CDR3 is TGTGCCATCAGTGACGCCCGAGCCACTAATGAAAAACTGTTTTTT. Amino acid sequence: CAISDARATNEKLFF.

Comments on this clone: The same CDR3 is also encoded by other DNA sequences in this sample. The gene calls are TRBV28 and TRBJ1-2, with D perhaps matching TRBD1 (6 bases). Germline V gene data show CDR1 as MDHEN and CDR2 as SYDVKM. The CDR3 is made up of 14 amino acids. With 2 bases removed from V and 5 bases from J, the gap between germline ends came to 12 bases. As DNA, the CDR3 is TGTGCCAGCAGTTTAACGGACAGAGTTTATGGCTACACCTTC. Translation: CASSLTDRVYGYTF.

The V gene is TRBV5-1, the J gene TRBJ1-1; TRBD1 aligns across 9 bases. The CDR3 contains 17 residues. The V gene end was trimmed by 4 bases and the J gene end by 0 bases; junction bases not matched to a gene: 10. Germline V gives CDR1 SGHRS, CDR2 YFSETQ. Here the CDR3 DNA reads TGCGCCAGCAGCCGAGGGGACAGGGAATTTATGAACACTGAAGCTTTCTTT. Its protein product is CASSRGDREFMNTEAFF.

The rearrangement links TRBV27 to TRBJ1-2; D not certain. CDR1 MNHEY and CDR2 SMNVEV come from the germline V gene (reference sequence). The V end lost 6 bases, the J end lost 5 bases, and 13 bases lay between the germline ends. The CDR3 has 13 residues. CDR3: CASSPDFEYGYTF. The CDR3 DNA reads as TGTGCCAGCAGCCCGGACTTCGAATATGGCTACACCTTC.

This clone came up once. The CDR3: CAISEWERRYEQYF. The CDR3 DNA sequence: TGTGCCATCAGTGAGTGGGAGAGGAGATACGAGCAGTACTTC. The genes are TRBV10-3 and TRBJ2-7, with D maybe TRBD2 (5 bases). Trimming pared 1 base from V and 4 bases from J, leaving 11 bases between. The CDR3 is made up of 14 amino acids. The V gene's germline CDR1 is ENHRY and CDR2 SYGVKD.

The J gene is TRBJ2-7, the V gene TRBV30, with D maybe TRBD2 (5 bases). Trimming left V 4 bases short and J 4 bases short, with 11 bases between. Germline CDR1 GTSNPN, CDR2 SVGIG (reference sequence). The CDR3 totals 12 residues. The CDR3 DNA reads TGTGCCTGGAAGCTAGCTGGGTACGAGCAGTACTTC. Translating gives CAWKLAGYEQYF.

The rearrangement links TRBV7-9 to TRBJ2-7, with D maybe TRBD1 (6 bases). The CDR3 is made up of 15 amino acids. CDR1 and CDR2 (germline): SEHNR, FQNEAQ (reference sequence). V was clipped by 5 bases and J by 3 bases, with 17 bases between them. The CDR3 DNA reads as TGTGCCAGCAGCCCCTACAGGGTAGGGCTCTACGAGCAGTACTTC. It encodes CASSPYRVGLYEQYF.

The chain has TRBV7-2 and TRBJ1-2; 7 bases align to TRBD1. The CDR3 has 17 residues. From germline, CDR1 is SGHTA and CDR2 FQGNSA. The V segment lost 5 bases and the J segment 0 bases; nucleotides outside the gene matches: 12. The CDR3 spells CASSPRGGLGTNYGYTF. The CDR3 DNA sequence: TGTGCCAGCAGCCCTAGAGGGGGCTTAGGGACTAACTATGGCTACACCTTC.